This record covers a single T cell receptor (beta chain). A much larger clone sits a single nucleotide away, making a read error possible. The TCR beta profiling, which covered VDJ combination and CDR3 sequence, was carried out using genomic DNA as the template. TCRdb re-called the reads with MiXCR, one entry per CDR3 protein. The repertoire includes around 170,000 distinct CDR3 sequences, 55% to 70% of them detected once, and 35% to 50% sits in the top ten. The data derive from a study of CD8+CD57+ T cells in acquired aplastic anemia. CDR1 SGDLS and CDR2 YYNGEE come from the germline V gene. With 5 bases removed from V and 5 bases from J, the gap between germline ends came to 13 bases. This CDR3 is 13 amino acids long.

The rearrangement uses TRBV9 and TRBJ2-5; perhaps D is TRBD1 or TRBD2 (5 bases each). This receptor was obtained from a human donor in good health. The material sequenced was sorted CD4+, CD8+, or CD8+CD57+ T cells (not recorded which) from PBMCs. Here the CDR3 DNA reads TGTGCCAGCAGTTCGGGGACCTCGGAGACCCAGTACTTC. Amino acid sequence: CASSSGTSETQYF.